This T cell receptor beta chain was captured by sequencing in a study of beta chain features in type 1 diabetes. Whole-study findings and limits: TCRB CDR3s were moderately but significantly shorter in Type 1 diabetes patients in all four CD4+ subsets.

Note on this clone: The antigen is unknown.

What was sequenced were expressed TCRB transcripts, since all of the isolated RNA had been reverse transcribed. The assay was immunoSEQ multiplex PCR, and TCRdb's table has in-frame clones only and misses some. The table has hundreds of thousands of clones, around an eighth seen once. By way of CD45RO/CCR7/CD25/CD127/CD95/CD27, the CD4+ regulatory, stem cell-like memory, central memory and naive cells were sorted. V lost 6 bases and J 5 bases, leaving 13 bases between the germline ends. Germline values: CDR1 MNHEY, CDR2 SVGAGI. This CDR3 has 13 residues. This chain connects TRBV6-5 to TRBJ1-1; D might be TRBD1 (5 bases). The receptor comes from a young man with type 1 diabetes. The material sequenced was naive CD4+ T cells from blood. CDR3 region: CASSPNRRTEAFF. The DNA for the CDR3 is TGTGCCAGCAGCCCTAACAGGAGGACTGAAGCTTTCTTT.